A single sample gave rise to the 6 T cell receptor beta chains below, sequenced in a study of technical replicates of blood from several donors. Produced via immunoSEQ multiplex PCR; TCRdb's table is partial and in-frame only. Of fewer than 85,000 clones listed, about 96% are singletons. Sequencing input: T cells isolated from PBMCs. These receptors were obtained from a human donor in good health.

The chain has TRBV11-3 and TRBJ2-7; D call uncertain. Germline loops: CDR1 SGHNT, CDR2 YENEEA. CDR3 size: 13 residues. V was trimmed by 5 bases and J by 0 bases, leaving 8 bases between them. The CDR3 region has the DNA TGTGCCAGCAGCCGAGGATTCTCCTACGAGCAGTACTTC. Protein sequence: CASSRGFSYEQYF. Based on the CDR3 plus reference TRBV11-3 and TRBJ2-7, the full variable domain is EAGVVQSPRYKIIEKKQPVAFWCNPISGHNTLYWYLQNLGQGPELLIRYENEEAVDDSQLPKDRFSAERLKGVDSTLKIQPAELGDSAVYLCASSRGFSYEQYFGPGTRLTVT.

V gene TRBV11-2 combines with J gene TRBJ2-5, with D possibly being TRBD1 (6 bases). Germline lookup yields CDR1 SGHAT and CDR2 FQNNGV. V was cut by 5 bases and J by 3 bases, with 13 bases left in between. CDR3 length: 14 residues. Here the CDR3 reads CASSPVGGKETQYF. The DNA of the CDR3 is TGTGCCAGCAGCCCCGTAGGGGGAAAAGAGACCCAGTACTTC.

The chain combines TRBV4-3 with TRBJ1-5, with D perhaps TRBD1 (5 bases). The CDR3 extends over 15 amino acids. V gave up 1 base and J gave up 3 bases, with 10 bases separating them. In germline, CDR1 is LGHNA, CDR2 YSLEER. The DNA for the CDR3 is TGCGCCAGCAGCCAAGGTGACAGTCACAATCAGCCCCAGCATTTT. It is translated as CASSQGDSHNQPQHF.

V is TRBV7-2 and J is TRBJ2-1; no reliable D call. The CDR3 covers 15 residues. Germline CDR1 and CDR2: SGHTA and FQGNSA. V gave up 3 bases and J gave up 6 bases, with 15 bases separating them. The chain's CDR3 is CASSLAYALGNEQFF. CDR3 bases: TGTGCCAGCAGCTTGGCGTACGCCCTAGGCAATGAGCAGTTCTTC.

The chain links TRBV6-5 to TRBJ2-7; no reliable D call. The ends were cut back, 6 bases at V and 6 bases at J, with 18 bases in the middle. Germline loops: CDR1 MNHEY, CDR2 SVGAGI. This CDR3 has 14 amino acids. The CDR3 sequence: CASSSSVRSGEQYF. CDR3 coding DNA: TGTGCCAGCAGCTCCTCAGTAAGGAGTGGCGAGCAGTACTTC.

This sequence joins TRBV2 and TRBJ2-3; 14 bases match TRBD2. This CDR3 region has 20 residues. The J segment lost 3 bases and the V segment lost 3 bases, leaving 14 bases of the junction unmatched. Germline CDR1 reads SNHLY; CDR2 reads FYNNEI. The chain's CDR3 is CASSENLPGLAGVVTDTQYF. The CDR3 nucleotides are TGTGCCAGCAGTGAGAATTTACCGGGACTAGCGGGAGTTGTAACAGATACGCAGTATTTT. Filled out from reference TRBV2 and TRBJ2-3, the complete variable domain reads EPEVTQTPSHQVTQMGQEVILRCVPISNHLYFYWYRQILGQKVEFLVSFYNNEISEKSEIFDDQFSVERPDGSNFTLKIRSTKLEDSAMYFCASSENLPGLAGVVTDTQYFGPGTRLTVL.